What follows are 12 T cell receptor beta chains derived from one specimen sequenced in a study of fetal regulatory T cell absence and autoimmunity. Assay: immunoSEQ multiplex PCR; the TCRdb copy retains only in-frame clones and omits some. The table records just over 45,000 clones, around 83% of them present only once. The sequenced sample consisted of cord blood. These receptors originate from a newborn boy with IPEX syndrome.

The gene calls are TRBV5-6 and TRBJ2-3; perhaps D is TRBD1 or TRBD2 (5 bases each). V lost 3 bases and J 4 bases, leaving 12 bases between the germline ends. The CDR3 covers 14 residues. Germline V lookup: CDR1 SGHDT, CDR2 YYEEEE. The CDR3 protein is CASSSGTLPDTQYF. The CDR3 nucleotides are TGTGCCAGCAGCTCCGGGACCCTGCCAGATACGCAGTATTTT.

This chain connects TRBV27 to TRBJ2-3; 9 nucleotides agree with TRBD2. V lost 3 bases, J lost 11 bases, and 6 bases stayed unmatched. The CDR3 spans 13 residues. CDR1 and CDR2 from the germline V gene are MNHEY and SMNVEV (reference sequence). The CDR3 region is CASSFVAGERQYF. The DNA for the CDR3 is TGTGCCAGCAGTTTTGTAGCGGGAGAAAGGCAGTATTTT.

J is TRBJ1-2 and V is TRBV7-2; no reliable D call. Germline assignment: CDR1 SGHTA and CDR2 FQGNSA. The CDR3 extends over 15 amino acids. Trimming took off 5 bases at V and 2 bases at J, with 15 bases between the two ends. CDR3 protein: CASSLYSDGNYGYTF. In DNA form, the CDR3 reads TGTGCCAGCAGCCTTTATTCGGACGGAAACTATGGCTACACCTTC.

The V call is TRBV6-6, the J call TRBJ2-7; 8 bases map to TRBD1. J gave up 1 base and V 6 bases, and 2 bases lay outside the gene matches. Germline assignment: CDR1 MNHNY and CDR2 SVGAGI (reference sequence). The CDR3 contains 13 residues. The chain's CDR3 is CASSRDRSYEQYF. DNA of the CDR3: TGTGCCAGCAGCCGGGACAGGTCCTACGAGCAGTACTTC.

This clone was recorded once. Other DNA variants within this sample encode the same CDR3. This chain joins TRBV5-1 and TRBJ2-3; D unresolved. Per germline, CDR1 SGHRS and CDR2 YFSETQ. Trimming took 2 bases from V and 0 from J, leaving 4 bases between them. The CDR3 spans 13 residues. In DNA, the CDR3 is TGCGCCAGCAGCTTAGACAGCACAGATACGCAGTATTTT. This codes for CASSLDSTDTQYF.

The CDR3 here is CASSSTGHQPQHF. DNA for the CDR3: TGTGCCAGCAGTTCAACAGGGCATCAGCCCCAGCATTTT. The genes are TRBV6-5 and TRBJ1-5, with a tentative D call TRBD1 (6 bases). Germline assignment: CDR1 MNHEY and CDR2 SVGAGI. The CDR3 runs to 13 residues. The ends were cut back, 4 bases at V and 5 bases at J, with 9 bases in the middle.

This chain connects TRBV6-1 to TRBJ2-3; D is uncertain. Germline V gives CDR1 MNHNS, CDR2 SASEGT. The CDR3 is 15 amino acids. The V end lost 7 bases, the J end lost 2 bases, and 16 bases lay between the germline ends. The DNA of the CDR3 is TGTGCCAGCACCCCCCTGGCAGCATACACAGATACGCAGTATTTT. It specifies CASTPLAAYTDTQYF.

This clone was seen once. This rearrangement joins TRBV6-5 to TRBJ2-7; D not certain. The germline gives CDR1 MNHEY, CDR2 SVGAGI. The CDR3 loop spans 14 amino acids. V was trimmed by 0 bases and J by 2 bases, leaving 8 bases between them. CDR3 sequence reads: CASSYSITAYEQYF. CDR3 DNA: TGTGCCAGCAGTTACTCGATAACCGCCTACGAGCAGTACTTC.

This chain connects TRBV11-2 to TRBJ2-7; TRBD1 aligns across 7 bases. Trimming cost V 3 bases and J 2 bases; bases outside gene matches: 7. CDR1 SGHAT and CDR2 FQNNGV come from the germline V gene. The CDR3 consists of 15 residues. The CDR3 bases are TGTGCCAGCAGCTTTTTGCCTACAGGGGCCTACGAGCAGTACTTC. As protein: CASSFLPTGAYEQYF.

The rearrangement uses TRBV5-6 and TRBJ1-2; D possibly corresponds to TRBD1 (6 bases). CDR1 is SGHDT and CDR2 is YYEEEE in the germline V gene. The CDR3 runs to 17 residues. V was pared by 2 bases and J by 0 bases, with 17 bases between. The chain's CDR3 is CASSFRDGGASNYGYTF. The CDR3 DNA follows: TGTGCCAGCAGCTTTCGGGATGGGGGGGCCTCTAACTATGGCTACACCTTC.

The rearrangement links TRBV29-1 to TRBJ2-4; 10 bases fit TRBD2. This CDR3 has 16 amino acids. V gave up 8 bases and J gave up 0 bases; unmatched junction bases: 10. Germline CDR1 is SQVTM and CDR2 is ANQGSEA. CDR3 in DNA: TGCAGCTCCAGCGGGAGGGCCCTCGGAGCCAAAAACATTCAGTACTTC. Translation gives CSSSGRALGAKNIQYF.

The chain combines TRBV30 with TRBJ1-6; 8 bases are a match to TRBD1. The CDR3 consists of 14 residues. Losses at the gene ends were 0 bases for V and 10 bases for J; bases not matched to a gene: 5. The germline gives CDR1 GTSNPN, CDR2 SVGIG (reference sequence). CDR3 protein: CAWSVTGGLSPLHF. CDR3 nucleotides: TGTGCCTGGAGTGTAACAGGGGGGTTATCACCCCTCCACTTT.